Here is one TCR beta chain with its context. Its target is unknown. The record originates from a study of cytomegalovirus exposure and HLA in healthy donors. Findings and caveats of the study: Several of the most significant clusters appeared, in a later analysis, to be linked to common viral pathogens.

The PCR had 60 Vbeta and 13 Jbeta primers. Repertoires were generated with immunoSEQ multiplex PCR, while TCRdb's copy carries only in-frame clones and drops some. The sample contains fewer than 150,000 clones, 80% of which appear only once. Sequences were obtained from PBMCs. This sequence was found in a man in his fifties or sixties in good health and CMV-seronegative.

CDR3 in DNA: TGCGCCAGCAGCTTCCCGGGGGTAGGGGAGACCCAGTACTTC. This sequence encodes CASSFPGVGETQYF. The rearrangement links TRBV5-1 to TRBJ2-5; perhaps TRBD2 as D (6 bases). This CDR3 has 14 amino acids. Looked up from germline, CDR1 is SGHRS and CDR2 is YFSETQ. V gave up 2 bases and J gave up 5 bases, with 13 bases separating them.